This T cell receptor (beta chain) was sequenced in a study of vaccination and CD4 T cells after COVID-19. Findings of the study overall: For convalescent patients, a median around 90% of reactive clones surfaced exclusively after vaccination.

As for this clonotype: Antigen: not known.

V gave up 0 bases and J gave up 0 bases, with 11 bases separating them. This CDR3 region has 15 residues. CDR1 and CDR2 (germline): GTSNPN, SVGIG (reference sequence). The Oncomine TCR Beta short-read assay was applied to DNA of cultured CD4+ T cells. One entry per CDR3 protein, called by TCRdb with MiXCR from the PCR reads. The sample shows about 12,000 distinct CDR3 sequences, roughly 52% of them seen only once. As for treatment: roughly ten-day PBMC culture with coronavirus spike peptide pools or control peptides (ViraFEST assay). Sequenced: CD4+ T cells from blood, cultured in vitro. V and J are TRBV30 and TRBJ1-1; D gene unclear. The TCR originated in a human donor who had recovered from COVID-19. Here the CDR3 reads CAWSVKLPLNTEAFF. The CDR3 DNA follows: TGTGCCTGGAGTGTGAAGTTGCCGCTGAACACTGAAGCTTTCTTT.